This T cell receptor (beta chain) appears in the sequencing data of a study of OX40 agonist ivuxolimab in advanced cancers. In the study overall: Patients got intravenous ivuxolimab at 0.01 to 10 mg/kg every 2 weeks. Dose-escalation patients had hepatocellular carcinoma, melanoma, renal cell or head and neck cancer. Study observations and caveats: Relative to CD4+, CD8+ T cells held more expanded clones on average. Some nonresponders additionally presented with little normalized T-cell clonal expansion.

With 2 bases clipped from V and 4 bases from J, the junction kept 8 bases outside the gene matches. The CDR3 has 16 residues. CDR1 and CDR2 (germline): MNHNS, SASEGT. The protocol was immunoSEQ multiplex PCR, while the TCRdb copy is restricted to in-frame clones and leaves out a portion. The sample contains some 82,000 clones, around 88% of which appear only once. For this clone: Its cognate antigen is unknown.

The TCR comes from an adult with an advanced solid tumor such as melanoma, head and neck, liver or kidney cancer. The V gene is TRBV6-1, the J gene TRBJ2-1; 7 nucleotides align to TRBD1. This specimen consisted of CD4+ or CD8+ T cells sorted from blood, obtained in a trial of the OX40 agonist ivuxolimab. The CDR3 spells CASSENRGRQYNEQFF. In DNA form, the CDR3 reads TGTGCCAGCAGTGAAAACAGGGGCCGACAATACAATGAGCAGTTCTTC.